The subject of this entry is one T cell receptor beta chain. This record belongs to a study of blood T cell repertoires in COVID-19. Trimming removed 1 base at V and 1 base at J, with 8 bases between. CDR1 GTSNPN and CDR2 SVGIG come from the germline V gene (reference sequence). The CDR3 contains 13 residues. Here immunoSEQ multiplex PCR was the method, and the copy in TCRdb shows in-frame clones only, minus some. This sample yields over 130,000 clones, of which about 86% are seen a single time; 3% to 5% belongs to the top ten. The V call is TRBV30, the J call TRBJ2-7; D possibly corresponds to TRBD2 (5 bases). Sequencing was done on a sample of peripheral blood. This receptor was identified in a woman aged 60 to 75 with acute or convalescent COVID-19. The CDR3 reads CAWSAEGSYEQYF. The CDR3 bases are TGTGCCTGGAGTGCCGAGGGTTCCTACGAGCAGTACTTC.